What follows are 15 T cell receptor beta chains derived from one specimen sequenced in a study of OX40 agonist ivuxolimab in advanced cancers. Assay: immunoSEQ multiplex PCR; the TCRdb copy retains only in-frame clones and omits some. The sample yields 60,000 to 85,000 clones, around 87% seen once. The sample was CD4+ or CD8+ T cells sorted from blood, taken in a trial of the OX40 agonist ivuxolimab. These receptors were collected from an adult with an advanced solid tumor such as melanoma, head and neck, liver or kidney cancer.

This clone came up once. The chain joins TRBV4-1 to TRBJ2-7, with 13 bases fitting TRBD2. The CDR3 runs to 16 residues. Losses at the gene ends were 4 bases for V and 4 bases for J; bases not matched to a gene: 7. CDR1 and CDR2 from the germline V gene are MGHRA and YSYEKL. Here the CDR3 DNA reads TGCGCCAGCAGCCCGCGGACTAGCGGGGGCTCTTACGAGCAGTACTTC. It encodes CASSPRTSGGSYEQYF.

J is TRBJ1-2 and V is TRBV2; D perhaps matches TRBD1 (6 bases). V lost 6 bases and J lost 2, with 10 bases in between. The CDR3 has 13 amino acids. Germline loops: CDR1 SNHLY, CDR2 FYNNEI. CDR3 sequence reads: CASSRDTNYGYTF. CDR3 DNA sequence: TGTGCCAGCAGCCGGGACACCAACTATGGCTACACCTTC.

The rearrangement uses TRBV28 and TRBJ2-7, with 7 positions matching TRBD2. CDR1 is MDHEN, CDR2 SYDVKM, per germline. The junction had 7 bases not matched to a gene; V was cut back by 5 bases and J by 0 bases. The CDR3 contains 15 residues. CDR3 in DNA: TGTGCCAGCAGTGGGGCGGGAGCCTCCTCCTACGAGCAGTACTTC. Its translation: CASSGAGASSYEQYF.

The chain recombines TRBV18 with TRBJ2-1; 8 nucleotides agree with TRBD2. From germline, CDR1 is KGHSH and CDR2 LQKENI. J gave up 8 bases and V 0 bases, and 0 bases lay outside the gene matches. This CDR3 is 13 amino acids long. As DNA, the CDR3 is TGTGCCAGCTCACCACCTAGCGGGGATGAGCAGTTCTTC. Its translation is CASSPPSGDEQFF.

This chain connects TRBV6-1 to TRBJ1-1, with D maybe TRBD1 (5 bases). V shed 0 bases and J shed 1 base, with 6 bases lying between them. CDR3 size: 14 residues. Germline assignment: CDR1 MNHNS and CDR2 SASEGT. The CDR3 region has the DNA TGTGCCAGCAGTGAAGCCAGGGAGAACACTGAAGCTTTCTTT. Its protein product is CASSEARENTEAFF.

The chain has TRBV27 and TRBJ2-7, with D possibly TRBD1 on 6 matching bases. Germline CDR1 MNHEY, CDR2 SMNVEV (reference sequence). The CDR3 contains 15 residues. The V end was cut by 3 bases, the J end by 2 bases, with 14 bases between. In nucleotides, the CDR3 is TGTGCCAGCAGTTTGTTGACAGGCCTAGCCTACGAGCAGTACTTC. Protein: CASSLLTGLAYEQYF.

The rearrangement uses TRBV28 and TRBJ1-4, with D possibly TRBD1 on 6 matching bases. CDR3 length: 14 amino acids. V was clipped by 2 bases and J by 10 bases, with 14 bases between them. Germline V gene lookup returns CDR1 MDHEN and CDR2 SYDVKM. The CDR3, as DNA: TGTGCCAGCAGTTTAGTACAGGGAAGGGGAAAACTGTTTTTT. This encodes CASSLVQGRGKLFF. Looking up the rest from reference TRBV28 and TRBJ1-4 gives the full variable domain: DVKVTQSSRYLVKRTGEKVFLECVQDMDHENMFWYRQDPGLGLRLIYFSYDVKMKEKGDIPEGYSVSREKKERFSLILESASTNQTSMYLCASSLVQGRGKLFFGSGTQLSVL.

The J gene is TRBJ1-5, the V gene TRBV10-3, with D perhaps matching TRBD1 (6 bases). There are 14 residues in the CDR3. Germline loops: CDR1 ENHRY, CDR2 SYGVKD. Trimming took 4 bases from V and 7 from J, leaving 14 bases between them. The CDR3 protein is CAISVGGGGQPQHF. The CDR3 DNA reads TGTGCCATCAGTGTGGGAGGAGGGGGACAGCCCCAGCATTTT.

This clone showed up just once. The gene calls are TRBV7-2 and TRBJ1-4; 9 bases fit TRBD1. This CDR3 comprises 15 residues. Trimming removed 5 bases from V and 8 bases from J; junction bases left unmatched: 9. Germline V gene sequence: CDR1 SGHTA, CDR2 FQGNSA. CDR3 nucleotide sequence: TGTGCCAGCAGCACTACCGGGACAGGGCGGGAAAAACTGTTTTTT. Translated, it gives CASSTTGTGREKLFF.

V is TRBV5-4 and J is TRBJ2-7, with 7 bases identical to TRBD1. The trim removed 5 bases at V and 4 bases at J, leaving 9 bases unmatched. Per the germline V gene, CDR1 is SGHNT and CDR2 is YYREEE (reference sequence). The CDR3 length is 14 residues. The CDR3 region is CASSSGTDLYEQYF. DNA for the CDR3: TGTGCCAGCAGTTCCGGGACAGACTTATACGAGCAGTACTTC.

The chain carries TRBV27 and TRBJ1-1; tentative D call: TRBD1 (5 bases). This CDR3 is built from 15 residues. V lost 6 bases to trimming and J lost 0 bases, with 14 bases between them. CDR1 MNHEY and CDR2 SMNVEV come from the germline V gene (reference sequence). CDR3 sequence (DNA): TGTGCCAGCAGCCGGGATCAGGGAGTGAACACTGAAGCTTTCTTT. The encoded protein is CASSRDQGVNTEAFF.

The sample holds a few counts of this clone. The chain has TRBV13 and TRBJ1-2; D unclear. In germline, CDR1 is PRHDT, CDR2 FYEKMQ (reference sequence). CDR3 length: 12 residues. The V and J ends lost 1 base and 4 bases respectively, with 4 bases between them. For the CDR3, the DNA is TGTGCCAGCAGCTTAGTACTCTATGGCTACACCTTC. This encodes CASSLVLYGYTF.

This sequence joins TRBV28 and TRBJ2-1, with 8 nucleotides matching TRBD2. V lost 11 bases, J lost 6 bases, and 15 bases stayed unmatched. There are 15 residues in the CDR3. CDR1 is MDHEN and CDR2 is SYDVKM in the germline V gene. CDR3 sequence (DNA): TGTGCCTGCGGGGGGAATCTAGCCCAGGCCAATGAGCAGTTCTTC. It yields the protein CACGGNLAQANEQFF.

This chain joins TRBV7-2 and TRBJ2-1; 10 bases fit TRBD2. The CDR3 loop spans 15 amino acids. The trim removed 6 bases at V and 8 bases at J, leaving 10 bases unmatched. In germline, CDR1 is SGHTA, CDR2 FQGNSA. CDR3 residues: CASRPGLAAFYEQFF. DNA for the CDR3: TGTGCCAGCAGACCAGGACTAGCGGCCTTCTATGAGCAGTTCTTC.

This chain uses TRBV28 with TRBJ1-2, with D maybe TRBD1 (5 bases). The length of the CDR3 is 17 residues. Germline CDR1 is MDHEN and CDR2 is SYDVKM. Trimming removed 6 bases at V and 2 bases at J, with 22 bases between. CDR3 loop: CASSPGQGPYINYGYTF. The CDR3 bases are TGTGCCAGCAGCCCAGGGCAGGGTCCTTACATAAACTATGGCTACACCTTC.